This T cell receptor (beta chain) was profiled in a study of blood T cell repertoires in COVID-19. For the study at large: The United States, Italy and Spain supplied acute and convalescent COVID-19 samples. PBMCs, B-cell-depleted T cells, or T cells were the source of the cDNA or gDNA that made up the material.

Authors' data handling: Quantification of nucleated cells was approximated via reference gene primer amplification. Data came from immunoSEQ multiplex PCR; TCRdb stores just in-frame clones and leaves some out. The DNA was the basis for D and trimming; V, J and clone size are from that table. The sample comprises roughly 79,000 clones, approximately 88% of which are singletons, and 5% to 6.5% rests with the top ten. The germline V gene encodes CDR1 SGHTA and CDR2 FQGNSA. The CDR3 is 14 residues long. The V end was cut by 3 bases, the J end by 10 bases, with 13 bases between. The receptor comes from a woman aged 50 to 60 with acute or convalescent COVID-19. This chain connects TRBV7-2 to TRBJ1-6; TRBD1 might be the D (6 bases). Specimen: peripheral blood. The CDR3 nucleotides read TGTGCCAGCAGCTTTATACAGGGCGAATCACCCCTCCACTTT. Protein product: CASSFIQGESPLHF.